A selection of T cell receptor beta chains follows, all from one sample in a study of post-analysis software for immune sequencing data. TCRdb ran MiXCR on the PCR reads and lists one entry per CDR3 protein. The repertoire holds a few hundred thousand distinct CDR3 sequences, less than 40% seen once, with roughly 13% in the top ten. Source material: blood. The receptors were sampled from a girl aged 5-17 years with multiple sclerosis. The CDR3 runs from the conserved cysteine through the conserved F or W.

TRBV12-3/TRBV12-4 | CASSSGFPRNYGYTF
TRBV19 | CASSKTGGYSGELFF
TRBV19 | CASSTPPHEQFF
TRBV4-2 | CAARDSSYEQYF
TRBV20-1 | CSARDLRTGTDSPLHF
TRBV12-3/TRBV12-4 | CASRDQGNGELFF
TRBV20-1 | CSAREQLVRGWDIQYF
TRBV6-2/TRBV6-3 | CASSYGIVYEQYF
TRBV29-1 | CSVEARGAAYNEQFF
TRBV6-1 | CASSQPGLAGSKNEQFF
TRBV6-5 | CASSFTGTEETQYF
TRBV24-1 | CASGGGGFYDEQFF
TRBV7-2 | CASSLAPGDEQYF
TRBV12-3/TRBV12-4 | CASRTYNEQFF